This entry lists 25 T cell receptor beta chains sequenced from one sample in a study of T cell responses to AZD1222 COVID-19 vaccine. This table comes from immunoSEQ multiplex PCR, and its TCRdb copy is limited to in-frame clones, with some not included. This table has 90,000 to 120,000 clones, around 90% appearing once. This specimen was peripheral blood, taken 28 days after the second AZD1222 dose. These receptors came from an adult who received the AZD1222 COVID-19 vaccine.

This clone showed up just once. This chain connects TRBV27 to TRBJ1-6; 7 bases match TRBD1. CDR3 length: 16 residues. The V gene's germline CDR1 is MNHEY and CDR2 SMNVEV (reference sequence). Trimming at V came to 5 bases and at J to 10 bases, leaving 14 bases not matched to a gene. The chain's CDR3 is CASSPNLRTGSSPLHF. As DNA, the CDR3 is TGTGCCAGCAGTCCTAATCTACGGACAGGCTCCTCACCCCTCCACTTT.

This chain joins TRBV5-1 and TRBJ1-4; TRBD1 aligns across 9 bases. Trimming at V came to 5 bases and at J to 8 bases, leaving 13 bases not matched to a gene. Germline CDR1 and CDR2: SGHRS and YFSETQ. The CDR3 runs 16 residues. For the CDR3, the DNA is TGCGCCAGCAGTGAAGGGGGGACAGGGTCAGGGGAAAAACTGTTTTTT. Residues: CASSEGGTGSGEKLFF.

The chain links TRBV5-1 to TRBJ2-2; D remains unclear. The CDR3 extends over 14 amino acids. In germline, CDR1 is SGHRS, CDR2 YFSETQ. Trimming stripped 0 bases from V and 1 base from J, with 4 bases between. CDR3 coding DNA: TGCGCCAGCAGCTTGGAGGGGAACACCGGGGAGCTGTTTTTT. Its translation: CASSLEGNTGELFF.

This rearrangement joins TRBV3-1 (or the pseudogene TRBV3-2) to TRBJ2-1; a possible D gene is TRBD2 (5 bases). V lost 3 bases and J lost 4, with 10 bases in between. This CDR3 comprises 14 residues. In germline, CDR1 is LGHDT, CDR2 YNNKEL (reference sequence). The CDR3 region has the DNA TGTGCCAGCAGCCACTACGGGGATTACAATGAGCAGTTCTTC. It translates to CASSHYGDYNEQFF.

The J gene is TRBJ1-5, the V gene TRBV19; 12 nucleotides line up with TRBD1. The length of the CDR3 is 15 residues. Germline lookup yields CDR1 LNHDA and CDR2 SQIVND (reference sequence). Trimming cost V 6 bases and J 6 bases; bases outside gene matches: 6. CDR3 loop: CASRGQGAGGQPQHF. CDR3 nucleotides: TGTGCCAGTAGGGGACAGGGGGCCGGGGGTCAGCCCCAGCATTTT.

The chain employs TRBV12-3 or TRBV12-4 and TRBJ2-7; weak D call: TRBD2 (5 bases). Trimming stripped 6 bases from V and 6 bases from J, with 15 bases between. The CDR3 sequence is 13 residues long. The CDR3 region has the DNA TGTGCCAGCAGATTCCCGGGAAGGCTCGAGCAGTACTTC. Amino acids: CASRFPGRLEQYF.

The chain carries TRBV27 and TRBJ2-5; D might be TRBD1 (5 bases). CDR1 MNHEY and CDR2 SMNVEV come from the germline V gene (reference sequence). The CDR3 is 14 amino acids. V was pared by 4 bases and J by 0 bases, with 9 bases between. In DNA form, the CDR3 reads TGTGCCAGCAGTTCTTTCAGGGACCAAGAGACCCAGTACTTC. It is translated as CASSSFRDQETQYF.

This chain joins TRBV11-2 and TRBJ2-7; D is perhaps TRBD1 (5 bases). The CDR3 runs to 14 residues. Looked up from germline, CDR1 is SGHAT and CDR2 is FQNNGV. Trimming cost V 7 bases and J 7 bases, with 20 bases left between them. The CDR3 loop is CASTRRQGLGEQYF. The CDR3 DNA follows: TGTGCCAGCACCCGAAGGCAGGGCTTAGGGGAGCAGTACTTC.

The J gene is TRBJ1-1, the V gene TRBV18; D is perhaps TRBD1 (5 bases). Deletions cut 0 bases from V and 7 bases from J, with 12 bases between. The CDR3 consists of 14 residues. Germline CDR1 KGHSH, CDR2 LQKENI. CDR3 amino acids: CASSPPPEGSEAFF. The DNA for the CDR3 is TGTGCCAGCTCACCACCTCCGGAGGGGAGTGAAGCTTTCTTT.

This rearrangement joins TRBV10-2 to TRBJ2-5; D remains ambiguous. V was pared by 1 base and J by 5 bases, with 5 bases between. Germline V gene lookup returns CDR1 WSHSY and CDR2 SAAADI. This CDR3 has 12 residues. The chain's CDR3 is CASSELVETQYF. DNA for the CDR3: TGCGCCAGCAGTGAGTTAGTGGAGACCCAGTACTTC.

V and J are TRBV5-1 and TRBJ2-5; D gene uncertain. Germline CDR1 and CDR2: SGHRS and YFSETQ. Trimming pared 4 bases from V and 0 bases from J, leaving 13 bases between. This CDR3 contains 15 residues. The CDR3 nucleotides are TGCGCCAGCAGCGAGCAGGTGGGGAACCAAGAGACCCAGTACTTC. Translated, it gives CASSEQVGNQETQYF.

For the CDR3, the DNA is TGTGCCAGCAGTACAGACAACCGGGACCAGCCCCAGCATTTT. Translation: CASSTDNRDQPQHF. The rearrangement uses TRBV28 and TRBJ1-5; tentatively, D is TRBD1 (5 bases). V was cut by 5 bases and J by 7 bases, with 15 bases left in between. This CDR3 spans 14 amino acids. The germline V gene encodes CDR1 MDHEN and CDR2 SYDVKM.

The chain links TRBV18 to TRBJ2-2; 10 nucleotides agree with TRBD1. Trimming at V came to 3 bases and at J to 4 bases, leaving 2 bases not matched to a gene. The CDR3 covers 15 residues. The germline CDR1 and CDR2 sequences are KGHSH and LQKENI. The CDR3: CASSPGQGSTGELFF. The CDR3 DNA follows: TGTGCCAGCTCACCGGGACAGGGGTCCACCGGGGAGCTGTTTTTT.

This rearrangement joins TRBV11-3 to TRBJ2-1; D is possibly TRBD1 or TRBD2 (5 bases each). V was pared by 3 bases and J by 0 bases, with 12 bases between. CDR3 length: 16 amino acids. The germline V gene encodes CDR1 SGHNT and CDR2 YENEEA. DNA of the CDR3: TGTGCCAGCAGCTTTTCGGGGACGAACTCCTACAATGAGCAGTTCTTC. This codes for CASSFSGTNSYNEQFF.

This CDR3 is CASSGAGAGYGYTF. Written as DNA, the CDR3 is TGTGCCAGCAGCGGGGCAGGTGCAGGCTATGGCTACACCTTC. This sequence joins TRBV9 and TRBJ1-2, with D hard to call. V was pared by 3 bases and J by 4 bases, with 13 bases between. The V gene's germline CDR1 is SGDLS and CDR2 YYNGEE. CDR3 length: 14 amino acids.

The chain employs TRBV19 and TRBJ2-3, with 10 bases that match TRBD2. The CDR3 has 18 amino acids. Germline values: CDR1 LNHDA, CDR2 SQIVND (reference sequence). The V segment lost 3 bases and the J segment 1 base; nucleotides outside the gene matches: 10. This CDR3 is CASSISSGGELGTDTQYF. CDR3 in DNA: TGTGCCAGTAGTATTTCTAGCGGGGGAGAGTTGGGCACAGATACGCAGTATTTT. Combining the CDR3 with reference TRBV19 and TRBJ2-3 gives the whole variable domain DGGITQSPKYLFRKEGQNVTLSCEQNLNHDAMYWYRQDPGQGLRLIYYSQIVNDFQKGDIAEGYSVSREKKESFPLTVTSAQKNPTAFYLCASSISSGGELGTDTQYFGPGTRLTVL.

The chain carries TRBV4-3 and TRBJ2-1; TRBD1 aligns across 9 bases. V was clipped by 3 bases and J by 4 bases; unmatched bases: 4. Germline V gives CDR1 LGHNA, CDR2 YSLEER. This CDR3 is built from 15 residues. The CDR3 nucleotides read TGCGCCAGCAGCCAGGGACAGGGCCTTTACAATGAGCAGTTCTTC. The encoded protein is CASSQGQGLYNEQFF.

The chain recombines TRBV28 with TRBJ1-2, with D hard to call. This CDR3 has 12 amino acids. Germline V gene data show CDR1 as MDHEN and CDR2 as SYDVKM. Trimming removed 4 bases from V and 2 bases from J, with 5 bases in between. This chain's CDR3 is CASSSLNYGYTF. The CDR3, as DNA: TGTGCCAGCAGTTCCCTCAACTATGGCTACACCTTC.

This chain links TRBV3-1 (or the pseudogene TRBV3-2) with TRBJ1-2, with D hard to call. Germline-derived CDR1 and CDR2 are LGHDT and YNNKEL (reference sequence). V lost 2 bases, J lost 1 base, and 5 bases lay in between. This CDR3 comprises 13 residues. The CDR3 loop reads CASSQKINYGYTF. CDR3 in DNA: TGTGCCAGCAGCCAAAAAATTAACTATGGCTACACCTTC.

The genes are TRBV29-1 and TRBJ2-1; 8 bases match TRBD2. V shed 8 bases, J shed 7 bases, and the junction held 10 bases outside the gene matches. This CDR3 region has 13 residues. The germline CDR1 and CDR2 sequences are SQVTM and ANQGSEA. The CDR3 protein is CSPQLADRNEQFF. In DNA, the CDR3 is TGCAGCCCACAACTAGCGGATCGTAATGAGCAGTTCTTC.

The rearrangement links TRBV12-3 or TRBV12-4 to TRBJ1-5; D is undetermined. V was shortened by 8 bases and J by 6 bases, with 14 bases between the two germline ends. The CDR3 sequence is 13 residues long. The CDR3, as DNA: TGTGCCAGCGCCCGAGAGGGCGGTCAGCCCCAGCATTTT. Its protein product is CASAREGGQPQHF.

CDR3 nucleotides: TGCGCCAGCAGCCATACAGGACGGGGCTACACCTTC. Translating gives CASSHTGRGYTF. The chain is built from TRBV4-1 and TRBJ1-2; tentatively, D is TRBD1 (5 bases). CDR3 length: 12 amino acids. V shed 3 bases and J shed 8 bases, with 10 bases lying between them. Germline CDR1 and CDR2: MGHRA and YSYEKL.

V usage is TRBV7-6 and J usage is TRBJ1-1; D unresolved. In germline, CDR1 is SGHVS, CDR2 FNYEAQ. The CDR3 loop spans 14 amino acids. V lost 3 bases to trimming and J lost 0 bases, with 8 bases between them. This chain's CDR3 is CASSFSHLNTEAFF. The CDR3 DNA follows: TGTGCCAGCAGCTTCAGCCATCTGAACACTGAAGCTTTCTTT.

The chain is built from TRBV15 and TRBJ2-1; no definite D call. The V end lost 0 bases, the J end lost 9 bases, and 21 bases lay between the germline ends. This CDR3 is 17 amino acids long. Germline loops: CDR1 LNHNV, CDR2 YYDKDF (reference sequence). The CDR3 is CATSRDSPGRSSGEQFF. The DNA of the CDR3 is TGTGCCACCAGCAGAGATTCGCCGGGCCGATCCAGTGGTGAGCAGTTCTTC.

V is TRBV7-9 and J is TRBJ1-2; D ambiguous. The CDR3 totals 12 residues. CDR1 SEHNR and CDR2 FQNEAQ come from the germline V gene (reference sequence). V lost 3 bases and J lost 7, with 9 bases in between. CDR3 sequence: CASSLSVGGYTF. CDR3 sequence (DNA): TGTGCCAGCAGCTTGTCTGTGGGTGGCTACACCTTC.